These 17 T cell receptor beta chains share one sample of origin, sequenced in a study of T cell responses to AZD1222 COVID-19 vaccine. Repertoires were generated with immunoSEQ multiplex PCR, while TCRdb's copy carries only in-frame clones and drops some. Its table records under 150,000 clones. The material sequenced was peripheral blood. The origin of the receptors is an adult in good health.

The chain couples TRBV12-3 or TRBV12-4 to TRBJ1-2; a weak D match, TRBD1 (6 bases). The CDR3 is made up of 13 amino acids. The ends were cut back, 6 bases at V and 3 bases at J, with 11 bases in the middle. As DNA, the CDR3 is TGTGCCAGCAGCCTACAGGGTCACTATGGCTACACCTTC. Amino acid sequence: CASSLQGHYGYTF.

This chain connects TRBV4-2 to TRBJ1-3; no reliable D call. CDR1 and CDR2 (germline): LGHNA, YNFKEQ. The CDR3 has 15 amino acids. Deletions cut 1 base from V and 0 bases from J, with 7 bases between. The CDR3 DNA is TGTGCCAGCAGCCAAGTTCACGGCTCTGGAAACACCATATATTTT. Encoded protein: CASSQVHGSGNTIYF.

In nucleotides, the CDR3 is TGTGCCAGCAGTTACCTGGCGACGGCAGGGTATGAGCAGTTCTTC. Translation: CASSYLATAGYEQFF. V and J are TRBV6-5 and TRBJ2-1, with TRBD1 as a possible D gene (5 bases). The germline CDR1 and CDR2 sequences are MNHEY and SVGAGI. Trimming took off 2 bases at V and 8 bases at J, with 16 bases between the two ends. CDR3 length: 15 residues.

CDR3 protein: CASSLDGGRRNTIYF. The CDR3 DNA reads TGCGCCAGCAGCTTGGATGGGGGAAGGAGGAACACCATATATTTT. This chain links TRBV5-1 with TRBJ1-3, with D possibly being TRBD1 (5 bases). This CDR3 is 15 amino acids long. V lost 0 bases and J lost 7, with 14 bases in between. CDR1 and CDR2 from the germline V gene are SGHRS and YFSETQ.

The rearrangement uses TRBV18 and TRBJ1-2; 9 positions agree with TRBD1. V dropped 6 bases and J dropped 4; count of bases not matched to a gene: 9. Germline loops: CDR1 KGHSH, CDR2 LQKENI. The CDR3 is made up of 15 amino acids. The CDR3 DNA sequence: TGTGCCAGCTCGCGACCGGACAGGGGCCGCTATGGCTACACCTTC. The encoded protein is CASSRPDRGRYGYTF.

The J gene is TRBJ1-2, the V gene TRBV28, with a tentative D call TRBD1 (6 bases). Deletions cut 2 bases from V and 8 bases from J, with 24 bases between. Germline CDR1 and CDR2: MDHEN and SYDVKM. The CDR3 extends over 17 amino acids. The CDR3: CASSLGAPTGWGYGYTF. The CDR3 DNA reads TGTGCCAGCAGTTTAGGGGCCCCAACAGGGTGGGGATACGGCTACACCTTC.

The V gene is TRBV11-1, the J gene TRBJ1-4, with D perhaps TRBD1 (5 bases). The CDR3 has 15 amino acids. CDR1 and CDR2 from the germline V gene are SGHAT and FQDESV (reference sequence). V gave up 4 bases and J gave up 4 bases, with 13 bases separating them. The CDR3 coding sequence is TGTGCCAGCAGCTCCGCTCGGGGGATTAATGAAAAACTGTTTTTT. This encodes CASSSARGINEKLFF.

V and J are TRBV29-1 and TRBJ2-1; tentatively, D is TRBD2 (7 bases). Germline CDR1 SQVTM, CDR2 ANQGSEA. Trimming shortened V by 4 bases and J by 5 bases, and 12 bases separated the two germline ends. This CDR3 comprises 13 residues. The CDR3 coding sequence is TGCAGCGTTGCAAAGGGGGGGAACAATGAGCAGTTCTTC. Encoded protein: CSVAKGGNNEQFF.

For this clone: Other DNA sequences in the same sample also yield this CDR3. The rearrangement uses TRBV6-5 and TRBJ1-2, with a weak D call TRBD1 (5 bases). The CDR3 extends over 12 amino acids. CDR1 MNHEY and CDR2 SVGAGI come from the germline V gene. Trimming pared 6 bases from V and 5 bases from J, leaving 10 bases between. In DNA form, the CDR3 reads TGTGCCAGCAGGGGACCGGGGTATGGCTACACCTTC. Translation: CASRGPGYGYTF.

The gene calls are TRBV7-2 and TRBJ1-1; D is perhaps TRBD1 (5 bases). The V gene's germline CDR1 is SGHTA and CDR2 FQGNSA. The CDR3 contains 15 residues. Trimming shortened V by 5 bases and J by 3 bases, and 16 bases separated the two germline ends. The CDR3, as DNA: TGTGCCAGCAGCCGGACACCCCTCATAGACACTGAAGCTTTCTTT. This gives the protein CASSRTPLIDTEAFF. Drawing the rest from reference TRBV7-2 and TRBJ1-1, the complete variable domain is GAGVSQSPSNKVTEKGKDVELRCDPISGHTALYWYRQSLGQGLEFLIYFQGNSAPDKSGLPSDRFSAERTGGSVSTLTIQRTQQEDSAVYLCASSRTPLIDTEAFFGQGTRLTVV.

The genes are TRBV19 and TRBJ1-3; weak D call: TRBD1 (6 bases). From germline, CDR1 is LNHDA and CDR2 SQIVND (reference sequence). The V and J ends lost 5 bases and 3 bases respectively, with 11 bases between them. This CDR3 region has 14 residues. The CDR3 DNA follows: TGTGCCAGTAGTGTACAGGGTATTGGAAACACCATATATTTT. Translated, it gives CASSVQGIGNTIYF.

The rearrangement links TRBV5-4 to TRBJ1-2; 7 bases match TRBD1. CDR3 length equals 13 residues. Unmatched junction bases numbered 7, after V lost 4 bases and J lost 7 bases. Germline values: CDR1 SGHNT, CDR2 YYREEE (reference sequence). CDR3 region: CASSLDRDLGYTF. CDR3 bases: TGTGCCAGCAGCCTTGACAGGGACCTTGGCTACACCTTC.

This chain joins TRBV27 and TRBJ1-3; the D gene is possibly TRBD1 (5 bases). V dropped 10 bases and J dropped 2 bases, with 9 bases sitting between them. The CDR3 runs to 12 residues. Germline V CDR1 and CDR2: MNHEY, SMNVEV (reference sequence). The DNA for the CDR3 is TGTGCCACCAAGGGACCTGGAAACACCATATATTTT. Translation gives CATKGPGNTIYF.

The chain uses TRBV5-8 and TRBJ1-5; D is unresolved. The CDR3 consists of 16 residues. V dropped 0 bases and J dropped 1 base, with 11 bases sitting between them. In germline, CDR1 is SGHTS, CDR2 YDEGEE. Here the CDR3 DNA reads TGTGCCAGCAGCTTGGTCGCGGGATACAGCAATCAGCCCCAGCATTTT. Protein: CASSLVAGYSNQPQHF.

The chain is built from TRBV2 and TRBJ1-6, with 7 bases identical to TRBD1. Germline assignment: CDR1 SNHLY and CDR2 FYNNEI. The CDR3 extends over 14 amino acids. V trimming: 6 bases; J trimming: 5 bases; junction bases outside the gene matches: 4. The CDR3 nucleotides read TGTGCCAGCAGGGCCGGGACAGATAATTCACCCCTCCACTTT. This gives the protein CASRAGTDNSPLHF.

The V and J genes are TRBV7-9 and TRBJ1-1, with 9 bases lining up with TRBD1. V shed 2 bases, J shed 0 bases, and the junction held 7 bases outside the gene matches. The CDR3 is made up of 17 amino acids. Germline V gene lookup returns CDR1 SEHNR and CDR2 FQNEAQ (reference sequence). In DNA form, the CDR3 reads TGTGCCAGCAGCTTAAGGGTAGGGACAGGGATGAACACTGAAGCTTTCTTT. Translated, it gives CASSLRVGTGMNTEAFF.

The chain joins TRBV7-2 to TRBJ1-2; no clear D gene. Trimming pared 1 base from V and 4 bases from J, leaving 25 bases between. The CDR3 covers 19 residues. Germline CDR1 and CDR2: SGHTA and FQGNSA. CDR3 in DNA: TGTGCCAGCAGCTTAGTTATGCCGTCGGGGTGGTTAGACGGCTATGGCTACACCTTC. Amino acids: CASSLVMPSGWLDGYGYTF.